A few counts support the clone carrying this T cell receptor (beta chain). All donors were healthy Caucasians. TCRdb used MiXCR to reprocess the 5' RACE reads, holding one entry per CDR3 protein. The data hold 470,000 or so distinct CDR3 sequences, with roughly 26% observed a single time. This entry is derived from a study of identical twins. V lost 6 bases to trimming and J lost 5 bases; unmatched junction nucleotides: 7. Germline V CDR1 and CDR2: DFQATT, SNEGSKA (reference sequence). The CDR3 sequence is 14 residues long. These data also formed part of another study, on T cells expressing NK-cell markers. This second study notes: With respect to HCMV, most of the eight sequenced donors were seropositive, and one was seronegative. A handful of donors had dominant NKG2C+ clonotypes that comprised roughly 1.0-8% of their CD8+ T cells.

V gene TRBV20-1 combines with J gene TRBJ2-1; 10 bases line up with TRBD2. Sequencing was performed on CD4+ T cells sorted from blood. The receptor's source is a woman between 18 and 30 years old in good health. This CDR3 reads CSAPRAGGNNEQFF. The CDR3 DNA sequence: TGCAGTGCCCCCCGAGCGGGAGGGAACAATGAGCAGTTCTTC.